This TCR beta chain was captured by sequencing in a study of prognosis after radiotherapy for stage I lung cancer. Study as a whole: Individuals diagnosed with stage I non-small cell lung cancer underwent enrollment between 2018 and 2019. Medical inoperability was the status assigned to all non-small cell lung cancer patients. Development of distant metastases after radiotherapy was seen in several patients at a median of about 7 months, with no significant progression in about 15.

TCR beta CDR3 was amplified from genomic DNA by two-round multiplex PCR. Amplification in first-round PCR relied on primers specific to each TRBV and TRBJ gene. A single record per CDR3 protein comes from TCRdb applying MiXCR to the multiplex PCR reads. The table has about 16,000 distinct CDR3 sequences, approximately 31% seen once; the top ten hold 20% to 25%. This clonotype is labeled as medium-sized. The target antigen is unknown. CDR3 length equals 14 residues. Trimming removed 0 bases from V and 1 base from J, with 6 bases in between. The germline V gene has CDR1 LGHDT and CDR2 YNNKEL (reference sequence). Study-wide results and caveats: There was a fall in unique TCR clone counts after stereotactic body radiation therapy, median about 9,200 versus 6,500.

Sequences were derived from PBMCs, sampled before or after stereotactic body radiation therapy (not recorded which). V gene TRBV3-1 combines with J gene TRBJ1-2; no reliable D call. This clonotype was sampled from a donor over 45 with non-small cell lung cancer. The DNA for the CDR3 is TGTGCCAGCAGCCAAGAGACCAGTAACTATGGCTACACCTTC. It is translated as CASSQETSNYGYTF.